Reported below is one TCR beta chain. Its specificity is unknown. This may arise from a read error, as a much more abundant clone is one base away. The CDR3 does not close with the conserved phenylalanine or tryptophan, likely indicating a read error. They got blood RNA out of unsorted whole blood and also pulled out germline DNA. A sample of roughly 4 milliliters of peripheral blood was taken before surgery. Priming with a constant-region primer yielded TCR beta cDNA from about 480 ng total RNA. What produced the TCR beta libraries was three nested multiplex PCR rounds using slightly modified ARM-PCR. The first two PCR rounds, roughly 11 cycles each, used TRBV1-TRBV30 forward primers and a C-beta reverse primer. TCRdb redid the calling of the multiplex PCR reads with MiXCR, one entry per CDR3 protein. Here the sample spans some 320,000 distinct CDR3 sequences, 65% being singletons. The record originates from a study of tumor-infiltrating lymphocytes in primary liver carcinoma. Whole-study context: Male and female patients aged 30 to 69 years made up the cohort. The study obtained roughly 3.5 to 7.13 million productive TCRbeta reads per sample, similar across tissue types. Study results and caveats: Paired tumor-adjacent and tumor-blood samples overlapped less than tumor region pairs did.

With 9 bases removed from V and 10 bases from J, the gap between germline ends came to 16 bases. CDR1 is MNHEY, CDR2 SVGAGI, per germline. This CDR3 has 13 amino acids. The receptor was derived from a man aged 40-50 years with primary liver carcinoma and hepatitis B virus infection. Source material: peripheral blood. The rearrangement links TRBV6-5 to TRBJ1-6; D uncertain. The CDR3 sequence is CASRYSGQSPLHS. The CDR3 bases are TGTGCCAGTAGGTACAGTGGGCAATCACCCCTCCACTCT.